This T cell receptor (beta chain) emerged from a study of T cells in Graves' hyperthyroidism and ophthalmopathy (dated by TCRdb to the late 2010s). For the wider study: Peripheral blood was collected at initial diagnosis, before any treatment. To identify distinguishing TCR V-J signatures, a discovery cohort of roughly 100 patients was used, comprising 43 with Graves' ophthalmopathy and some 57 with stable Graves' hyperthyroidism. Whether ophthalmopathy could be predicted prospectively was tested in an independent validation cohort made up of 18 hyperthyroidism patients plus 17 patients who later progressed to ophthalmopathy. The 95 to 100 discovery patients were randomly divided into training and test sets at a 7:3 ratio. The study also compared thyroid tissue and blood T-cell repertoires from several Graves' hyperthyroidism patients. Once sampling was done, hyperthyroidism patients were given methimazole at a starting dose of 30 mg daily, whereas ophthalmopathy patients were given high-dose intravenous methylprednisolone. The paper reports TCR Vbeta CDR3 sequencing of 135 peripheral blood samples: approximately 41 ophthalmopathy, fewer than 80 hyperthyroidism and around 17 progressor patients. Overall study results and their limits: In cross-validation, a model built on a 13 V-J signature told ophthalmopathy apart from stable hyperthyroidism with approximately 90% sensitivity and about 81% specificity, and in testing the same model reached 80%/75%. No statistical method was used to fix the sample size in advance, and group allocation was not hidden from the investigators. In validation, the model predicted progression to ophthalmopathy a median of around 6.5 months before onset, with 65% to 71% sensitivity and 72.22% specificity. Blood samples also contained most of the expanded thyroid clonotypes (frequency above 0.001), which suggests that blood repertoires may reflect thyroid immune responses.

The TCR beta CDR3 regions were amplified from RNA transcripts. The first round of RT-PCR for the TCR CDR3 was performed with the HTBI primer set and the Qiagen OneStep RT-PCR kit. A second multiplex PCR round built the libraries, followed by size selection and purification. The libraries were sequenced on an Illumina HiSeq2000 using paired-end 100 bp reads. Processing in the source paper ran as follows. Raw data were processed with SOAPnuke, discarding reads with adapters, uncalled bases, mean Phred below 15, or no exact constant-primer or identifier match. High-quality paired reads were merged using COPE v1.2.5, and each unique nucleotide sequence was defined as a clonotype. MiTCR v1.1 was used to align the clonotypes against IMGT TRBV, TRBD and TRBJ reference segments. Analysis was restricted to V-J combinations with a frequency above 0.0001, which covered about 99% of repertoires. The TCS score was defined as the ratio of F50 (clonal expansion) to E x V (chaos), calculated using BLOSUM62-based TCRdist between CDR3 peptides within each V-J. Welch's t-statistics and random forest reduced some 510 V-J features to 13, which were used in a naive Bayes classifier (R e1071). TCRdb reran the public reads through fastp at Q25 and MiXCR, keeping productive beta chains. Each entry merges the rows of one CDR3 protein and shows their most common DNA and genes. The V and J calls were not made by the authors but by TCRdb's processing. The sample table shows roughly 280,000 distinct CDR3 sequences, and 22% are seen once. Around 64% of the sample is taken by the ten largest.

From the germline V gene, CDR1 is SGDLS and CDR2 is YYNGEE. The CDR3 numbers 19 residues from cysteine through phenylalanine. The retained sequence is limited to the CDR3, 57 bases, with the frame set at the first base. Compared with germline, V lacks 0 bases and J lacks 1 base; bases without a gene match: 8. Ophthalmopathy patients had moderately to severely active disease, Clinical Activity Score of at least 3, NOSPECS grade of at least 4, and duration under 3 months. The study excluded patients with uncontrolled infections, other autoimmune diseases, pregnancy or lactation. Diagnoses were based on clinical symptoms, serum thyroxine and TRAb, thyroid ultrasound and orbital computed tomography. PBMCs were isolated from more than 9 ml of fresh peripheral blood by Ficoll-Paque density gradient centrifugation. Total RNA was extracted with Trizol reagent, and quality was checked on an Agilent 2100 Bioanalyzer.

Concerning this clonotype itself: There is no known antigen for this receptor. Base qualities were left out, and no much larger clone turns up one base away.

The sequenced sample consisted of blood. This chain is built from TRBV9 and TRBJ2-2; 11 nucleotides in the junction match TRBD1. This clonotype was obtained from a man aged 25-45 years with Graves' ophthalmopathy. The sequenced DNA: TGTGCCAGCAGCGTAGCTCGGGACAGGGGGTTCGAGAACACCGGGGAGCTGTTTTTT. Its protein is CASSVARDRGFENTGELFF.